A selection of T cell receptor beta chains follows, all from one sample in a study of cytomegalovirus exposure and HLA in healthy donors. The method was immunoSEQ multiplex PCR; TCRdb's version includes in-frame clones alone and lacks a portion of them. There are under 65,000 clones in the sample, with 3.6% held by the top ten. Input material: PBMCs. Receptors were obtained from a woman aged 18-30 years in good health and CMV-seronegative. The CDR3 runs from the conserved cysteine through the conserved F or W. Each record gives: V gene, J gene, D gene, CDR3 DNA, CDR3 protein. D genes are given only for firm matches.

>TRBV4-2|TRBJ2-7|TRBD1
TGTGCCAGCACCGACGTAGGGGGCGGTCGCTACGAGCAGTACTTC
CASTDVGGGRYEQYF
>TRBV6-1|TRBJ1-1|.
TGTGCCAGCAGTGAGGGGGGGGGTAGGGACACTGAAGCTTTCTTT
CASSEGGGRDTEAFF
>TRBV29-1|TRBJ2-7|.
TGCAGCGTTGAGACGAGGGCTTCCTACGAGCAGTACTTC
CSVETRASYEQYF
>TRBV10-3|TRBJ2-3|TRBD2
TGTGCCATCAGTGAGCCGGGACTAGCGGGGACGCAGTATTTT
CAISEPGLAGTQYF
>TRBV29-1|TRBJ2-7|TRBD2
TGCAGCGCCTTGACTAGCGGGAGCGCCTACGAGCAGTACTTC
CSALTSGSAYEQYF
>TRBV19|TRBJ2-1|TRBD2
TGTGCCAGTAGTATCCGGGGGGGACTCAATGAGCAGTTCTTC
CASSIRGGLNEQFF
>TRBV5-1|TRBJ1-5|TRBD1
TGCGCCAGCAGCCCGGTCCCGGGACAGGACCATCAGCCCCAGCATTTT
CASSPVPGQDHQPQHF
>TRBV28|TRBJ1-1|TRBD1
TGTGCCAGCAGACGGACAGGGTCGAGGACTGAAGCTTTCTTT
CASRRTGSRTEAFF
>TRBV30|TRBJ1-4|TRBD1
TGTGCCTGGAGTTTAAACGACAGGGGGCAAAAACTGTTTTTT
CAWSLNDRGQKLFF
>TRBV4-2|TRBJ2-1|.
TGTGCCAGCAGCCAAGTATATCCTCTGGCGGAGTACTACAATGAGCAGTTCTTC
CASSQVYPLAEYYNEQFF
>TRBV27|TRBJ2-3|.
TGTGCCAGCAGTTTTGCCACTAGCACAGATACGCAGTATTTT
CASSFATSTDTQYF
>TRBV6-5|TRBJ1-2|.
TGTGCCAGCACCCAGGGGCCGGAGGGCTACACCTTC
CASTQGPEGYTF
>TRBV11-3|TRBJ2-1|TRBD1
TGTGCCAGCAGCTCGACAGGGGACTACAATGAGCAGTTCTTC
CASSSTGDYNEQFF
>TRBV27|TRBJ1-2|.
TGTGCCAGCAGTTTCAGAGGCTTGAATGGCTACACCTTC
CASSFRGLNGYTF
>TRBV5-5|TRBJ2-7|.
TGTGCCAGCAGCAATGGGGGCGCCTACGAGCAGTACTTC
CASSNGGAYEQYF
>TRBV4-1|TRBJ2-1|TRBD2
TGCGCCAGCAGCCCGTTCCATGCCGGGACTAGCGGATACAATGAGCAGTTCTTC
CASSPFHAGTSGYNEQFF
>TRBV20-1|TRBJ2-3|.
TGCAGTGGGGAGGCAGATACGCAGTATTTT
CSGEADTQYF
>TRBV9|TRBJ2-5|.
TGTGCCAGCAGCGCCAATCAAGAGACCCAGTACTTC
CASSANQETQYF
>TRBV6-1|TRBJ2-5|.
TGTGCCAGCAGTGTCTATCTTGAGACCCAGTACTTC
CASSVYLETQYF
>TRBV5-3|TRBJ2-2|TRBD2
TGTGCCAGAAGCCCTGGACTAGCGGGAGAGTGGACCGGGGAGCTGTTTTTT
CARSPGLAGEWTGELFF
>TRBV30|TRBJ2-1|TRBD2
TGTGCCTGGGGACTAGCGGGAGGGTCCGCCAATGAGCAGTTCTTC
CAWGLAGGSANEQFF
>TRBV7-9|TRBJ2-3|TRBD2
TGTGCCAGCAGCTTAGTAGCGGGAGGGACAGATACGCAGTATTTT
CASSLVAGGTDTQYF
>TRBV6-5|TRBJ2-5|.
TGTGCCAGCAGTTTTGGGGGGGCGGAGACCCAGTACTTC
CASSFGGAETQYF
>TRBV6-1|TRBJ2-1|TRBD1
TGTGCCAGTACCCACAGGGGGCAACTGGTTGAGCAGTTCTTC
CASTHRGQLVEQFF
>TRBV30|TRBJ1-2|TRBD1
TGTGCCTGGAAAAGCCAGGGGGGTGGCTACACCTTC
CAWKSQGGGYTF
>TRBV19|TRBJ1-1|.
TGTGCCAGTAGTATGACTGCCTCTGATGAAGCTTTCTTT
CASSMTASDEAFF
>TRBV5-1|TRBJ1-6|TRBD1
TGCGCCAGCAGCTTCAGGGGGCAGAATTCACCCCTCCACTTT
CASSFRGQNSPLHF
>TRBV9|TRBJ2-3|.
TGTGCCAGCACCCTCGGGGGAAGAACGAGCACAGATAAGCAGTATTTT
CASTLGGRTSTDKQYF
>TRBV4-1|TRBJ1-5|.
TGCGCCAGCAGCCAGGCAGTTAGCTATAGCAATCAGCCCCAGCATTTT
CASSQAVSYSNQPQHF
>TRBV19|TRBJ1-5|TRBD1
TGTGCCAGTAGTGTACAGGGGAGCAATCAGCCCCAGCATTTT
CASSVQGSNQPQHF
>TRBV5-6|TRBJ2-5|.
TGTGCCAGCAGCCCAGATCCGGGAGCTTCGTTGGAGACCCAGTACTTC
CASSPDPGASLETQYF
>TRBV5-1|TRBJ1-5|TRBD1
TGCGCCAGCAGCTCAGGGACAGCAGATAGCAATCAGCCCCAGCATTTT
CASSSGTADSNQPQHF
>TRBV6-1|TRBJ2-7|.
TGTGCCAGCACAGGGGTAGTGGGAGCCCCGTTCGAGCAGTACTTC
CASTGVVGAPFEQYF
>TRBV6-5|TRBJ2-3|TRBD2
TGTGCCAGCAGTTACTCCGGGACTAGCGGGTCAGATACGCAGTATTTT
CASSYSGTSGSDTQYF
>TRBV29-1|TRBJ1-1|.
TGCAGCGTTGAAGATGTCCATGGACACGGCAACACTGAAGCTTTCTTT
CSVEDVHGHGNTEAFF
>TRBV6-6|TRBJ1-2|TRBD1
TGTGCCAGCAGAGGGACAGAGCCTTATGGCTACACCTTC
CASRGTEPYGYTF
>TRBV4-1|TRBJ1-5|.
TGCGCCAGCAGCCGTCAGGAGGGGCAGCCCCAGCATTTT
CASSRQEGQPQHF